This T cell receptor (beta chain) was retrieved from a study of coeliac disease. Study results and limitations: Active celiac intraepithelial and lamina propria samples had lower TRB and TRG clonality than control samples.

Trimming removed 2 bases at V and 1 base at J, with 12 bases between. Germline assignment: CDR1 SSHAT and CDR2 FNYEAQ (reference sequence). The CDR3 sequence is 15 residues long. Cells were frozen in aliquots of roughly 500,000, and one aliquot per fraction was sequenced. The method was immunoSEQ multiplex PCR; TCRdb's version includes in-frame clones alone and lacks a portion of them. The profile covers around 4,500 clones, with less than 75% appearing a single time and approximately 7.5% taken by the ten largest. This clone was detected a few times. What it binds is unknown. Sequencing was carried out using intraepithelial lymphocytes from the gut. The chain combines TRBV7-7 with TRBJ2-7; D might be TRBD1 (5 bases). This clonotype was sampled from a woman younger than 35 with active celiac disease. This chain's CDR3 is CASSLFPTASYEQYF. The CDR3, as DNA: TGTGCCAGCAGCTTATTCCCGACAGCGTCCTACGAGCAGTACTTC.